Listed here are 28 T cell receptor beta chains from one sample, sequenced in a study of T cells in Graves' hyperthyroidism and ophthalmopathy. Using RNA transcripts as the source, TCR beta CDR3 regions were amplified. HTBI primers were the set used in a first-round RT-PCR of the TCR CDR3. From the multiplex PCR reads, TCRdb called clonotypes with MiXCR, one entry per CDR3 protein. This table holds about 760,000 distinct CDR3 sequences, around a third found once. The source material was blood. The receptor source for this set is a middle-aged woman with Graves' hyperthyroidism.

The chain couples TRBV7-2 to TRBJ1-5; D remains ambiguous. V lost 3 bases, J lost 11 bases, and 14 bases lay in between. CDR1 SGHTA and CDR2 FQGNSA come from the germline V gene. This CDR3 spans 13 amino acids. The CDR3 sequence is CASSLVGRETQHF. CDR3 coding DNA: TGTGCCAGCAGCTTGGTGGGTCGGGAGACCCAGCATTTT.

The chain has TRBV7-9 and TRBJ1-3; 7 bases line up with TRBD1. The CDR3 is 16 amino acids. Germline V gives CDR1 SEHNR, CDR2 FQNEAQ (reference sequence). V trimming: 5 bases; J trimming: 1 base; junction bases outside the gene matches: 8. Here the CDR3 reads CASSHTGTESGNTIYF. The CDR3 DNA reads as TGTGCCAGCAGCCATACCGGGACAGAGTCTGGAAACACCATATATTTT.

With respect to this clonotype: The final CDR3 position lacks the conserved phenylalanine or tryptophan, pointing to a likely read error. No DNA is shown, since the ends of the CDR3 on it are uncertain; the CDR3 is the one TCRdb lists. The chain couples TRBV7-9 to TRBJ2-7; whether TRBD1, the table's D call, matches the DNA was not checked. Germline V gene sequence: CDR1 SEHNR, CDR2 FQNEAQ (reference sequence). A total of 8 residues make up the CDR3, ends included. The CDR3 protein is CASSPART.

This clonotype was counted ten times or more. The CDR3 region is CSARDTGQGDGGYTF. The DNA for the CDR3 is TGCAGTGCTAGAGATACCGGACAGGGCGACGGTGGCTACACCTTC. This chain links TRBV20-1 with TRBJ1-2, with 8 bases that match TRBD1. Germline CDR1 reads DFQATT; CDR2 reads SNEGSKA (reference sequence). After removal of 0 bases from V and 7 bases from J, the junction contained 10 bases not matched to a gene. The CDR3 sequence is 15 residues long.

The chain links TRBV2 to TRBJ2-5; weak D call: TRBD1 (6 bases). The CDR3 has 18 residues. Germline V CDR1 and CDR2: SNHLY, FYNNEI. V was cut by 2 bases and J by 3 bases, with 22 bases left in between. The CDR3 protein is CASSETGSSTHPKETQYF. In DNA form, the CDR3 reads TGTGCCAGCAGTGAAACAGGGTCGAGCACCCACCCGAAAGAGACCCAGTACTTC.

This clonotype came up many times. CDR3 protein: CASSAEELTIYF. For the CDR3, the DNA is TGTGCCAGCAGCGCAGAGGAACTCACCATATATTTT. V usage is TRBV7-6 and J usage is TRBJ1-3; D unclear. The CDR3 totals 12 residues. The germline gives CDR1 SGHVS, CDR2 FNYEAQ. V was clipped by 5 bases and J by 9 bases, with 11 bases between them. The variable domain in full, completed from reference TRBV7-6 and TRBJ1-3, reads GAGVSQSPRYKVTKRGQDVALRCDPISGHVSLYWYRQALGQGPEFLTYFNYEAQQDKSGLPNDRFSAERPEGSISTLTIQRTEQRDSAMYRCASSAEELTIYFGEGSWLTVV.

This clonotype was observed many times. This rearrangement joins TRBV7-8 to TRBJ1-2, with 10 bases matching TRBD1. V gave up 3 bases and J gave up 11 bases; unmatched junction bases: 3. Germline V lookup: CDR1 SGHVS, CDR2 FQNEAQ. The CDR3 is 12 amino acids. The CDR3 DNA reads TGTGCCAGCAGCTTTTCGGACAGGGGGTACACCTTC. Translation: CASSFSDRGYTF.

The chain has TRBV10-1 and TRBJ1-5, with TRBD1 matching over 10 bases. J gave up 2 bases and V 10 bases, and 11 bases lay outside the gene matches. Per germline, CDR1 WNHNN and CDR2 SYGVQD (reference sequence). The CDR3 runs 16 residues. Here the CDR3 reads CATLGQGENRNQPQHF. The CDR3 DNA reads TGCGCCACCCTCGGACAGGGGGAAAATCGCAATCAGCCCCAGCATTTT.

This clonotype has just a few counts. The chain employs TRBV6-5 and TRBJ1-5; D remains ambiguous. V was pared by 2 bases and J by 4 bases, with 6 bases between. Germline V gene data show CDR1 as MNHEY and CDR2 as SVGAGI. The CDR3 is 13 residues long. The CDR3 nucleotides read TGTGCCAGCAGTTACACTTTGAATCAGCCCCAGCATTTT. This sequence encodes CASSYTLNQPQHF.

This clonotype was counted ten times or more. The CDR3 nucleotides read TGTGCCAGCAGCCCCCGGGACAGAGTCTCTAACTATGGCTACACCTTC. Its protein is CASSPRDRVSNYGYTF. The rearrangement joins TRBV7-2 to TRBJ1-2; 7 bases agree with TRBD1. After removal of 5 bases from V and 0 bases from J, the junction contained 9 bases not matched to a gene. The CDR3 contains 16 residues. In germline, CDR1 is SGHTA, CDR2 FQGNSA.

This clonotype was seen repeatedly, ten times or more. This rearrangement joins TRBV29-1 to TRBJ2-7; D is uncertain. This CDR3 spans 13 amino acids. V dropped 4 bases and J dropped 5 bases, with 15 bases sitting between them. Germline assignment: CDR1 SQVTM and CDR2 ANQGSEA. The CDR3 bases are TGCAGCGTTGGTGGGGTGATGAAAAACGAGCAGTACTTC. Its translation is CSVGGVMKNEQYF.

This clonotype was seen only a few times. The chain has TRBV7-3 and TRBJ1-1; D call uncertain. This CDR3 comprises 14 residues. The germline V gene has CDR1 SGHTA and CDR2 FQGTGA. V lost 0 bases, J lost 1 base, and 6 bases lay in between. The CDR3 loop is CASSLTLENTEAFF. The CDR3 coding sequence is TGTGCCAGCAGCTTAACGTTGGAGAACACTGAAGCTTTCTTT.

About this clonotype itself: Given a much more abundant clone one base away, this may be a read error. The rearrangement uses TRBV9 and TRBJ2-7; the D gene is possibly TRBD1 (5 bases). This CDR3 spans 14 amino acids. In germline, CDR1 is SGDLS, CDR2 YYNGEE. The ends were cut back, 4 bases at V and 5 bases at J, with 16 bases in the middle. The CDR3 is CASSSGPQGDEQYF. The CDR3 DNA is TGTGCCAGCAGCTCCGGCCCCCAGGGCGACGAGCAGTACTTC.

The V gene is TRBV19, the J gene TRBJ2-7; 14 bases fit TRBD2. The V and J ends lost 8 bases and 0 bases, in that order; junction bases with no gene match: 6. CDR3 size: 16 residues. CDR1 and CDR2 from the germline V gene are LNHDA and SQIVND (reference sequence). As DNA, the CDR3 is TGTGCCAGTCGACTAGCGGGGGGGAAAGACTCCTACGAGCAGTACTTC. This codes for CASRLAGGKDSYEQYF.

This clonotype was recorded a few times. The genes are TRBV19 and TRBJ1-2; D unresolved. The germline gives CDR1 LNHDA, CDR2 SQIVND (reference sequence). The V gene lost 2 bases and the J gene lost 3 bases, with 10 bases spanning the gap. This CDR3 has 14 amino acids. The CDR3 loop reads CASSIRNSDYGYTF. The CDR3 coding sequence is TGTGCCAGTAGTATACGGAACAGTGACTATGGCTACACCTTC.

CDR3 nucleotide sequence: TGTGCCAGCAGTTTGGAGTCAGGTTCATTCTACGAGCAGTACTTC. It yields the protein CASSLESGSFYEQYF. The rearrangement links TRBV27 to TRBJ2-7; no definite D call. CDR3 size: 15 residues. V was trimmed by 3 bases and J by 3 bases, leaving 15 bases between them. CDR1 and CDR2 (germline): MNHEY, SMNVEV (reference sequence).

The genes are TRBV5-1 and TRBJ1-5, with unresolved D. Between the trimmed V and J ends, which lost 3 bases and 6 bases, there was a span of 16 bases. This CDR3 has 15 amino acids. The germline V gene has CDR1 SGHRS and CDR2 YFSETQ. This chain's CDR3 is CASSSQGSAGQPQHF. In nucleotides, the CDR3 is TGCGCCAGCAGCTCACAAGGATCCGCGGGTCAGCCCCAGCATTTT.

Of note for this clonotype: One end of the junction is discordant with germline, which a read error may explain. The chain has TRBV4-2 and TRBJ2-7; TRBD1 is a possible D gene (6 bases). Germline V gene lookup returns CDR1 LGHNA and CDR2 YNFKEQ. CDR3 length: 15 residues. The CDR3 bases are TGCGCCAGCAGCCAAGAGGCAGGGGCCCCCTACGAGCAGTACTTC. Encoded protein: CASSQEAGAPYEQYF.

This clonotype was observed at least ten times. J is TRBJ1-1 and V is TRBV9, with a tentative D call TRBD1 (5 bases). Trimming left V 5 bases short and J 6 bases short, with 14 bases between. The CDR3 length is 13 residues. Germline V gene lookup returns CDR1 SGDLS and CDR2 YYNGEE. The CDR3 spells CASSLRDGPEAFF. CDR3 coding DNA: TGTGCCAGCAGTCTCAGGGACGGGCCTGAAGCTTTCTTT. The whole variable domain, remainder taken from reference TRBV9 and TRBJ1-1, is DSGVTQTPKHLITATGQRVTLRCSPRSGDLSVYWYQQSLDQGLQFLIQYYNGEERAKGNILERFSAQQFPDLHSELNLSSLELGDSALYFCASSLRDGPEAFFGQGTRLTVV.

This clonotype was recorded at least ten times. The chain joins TRBV20-1 to TRBJ1-1, with D hard to call. Germline assignment: CDR1 DFQATT and CDR2 SNEGSKA (reference sequence). This CDR3 comprises 12 residues. Trimming removed 4 bases at V and 1 base at J, with 7 bases between. The DNA of the CDR3 is TGCAGTGCTAACGGACCGAACACTGAAGCTTTCTTT. It encodes CSANGPNTEAFF.

This clonotype was counted at least ten times. The gene calls are TRBV7-2 and TRBJ2-7, with 9 bases lining up with TRBD1. The J segment lost 2 bases and the V segment lost 5 bases, leaving 7 bases of the junction unmatched. Germline values: CDR1 SGHTA, CDR2 FQGNSA. This CDR3 is 15 amino acids long. The CDR3 nucleotides are TGTGCCAGCAGCCTGAGGACAGGGGAGGCCTACGAGCAGTACTTC. Its protein is CASSLRTGEAYEQYF.

The J gene is TRBJ1-1, the V gene TRBV5-1, with 9 nucleotides matching TRBD1. The length of the CDR3 is 15 residues. V trimming: 1 base; J trimming: 4 bases; junction bases outside the gene matches: 5. In germline, CDR1 is SGHRS, CDR2 YFSETQ. The CDR3 loop is CASSLTGGIGTEAFF. CDR3 coding DNA: TGCGCCAGCAGCTTGACAGGGGGCATCGGCACTGAAGCTTTCTTT.

In this sample, this clonotype turned up once. A read error may be the cause here, since a much bigger clone is one base away. The chain employs TRBV11-1 and TRBJ2-7; the D is unclear. V was shortened by 3 bases and J by 1 base, with 13 bases between the two germline ends. The CDR3 covers 15 residues. Germline V gene data show CDR1 as SGHAT and CDR2 as FQDESV (reference sequence). The CDR3, as DNA: TGTGCCAGCAGCTTTGGGTGCGGTTTTTCCTACGAGCAGTACTTC. Its translation is CASSFGCGFSYEQYF.

The table lists this clonotype with many counts. The gene calls are TRBV6-9 and TRBJ2-6; D call uncertain. Trimming pared 4 bases from V and 9 bases from J, leaving 4 bases between. The CDR3 loop spans 11 amino acids. The germline V gene has CDR1 MNHGY and CDR2 SVAAGI. In DNA form, the CDR3 reads TGTGCCAGCAGTTGGGGCAACGTCCTGACTTTC. Translated: CASSWGNVLTF.

This clonotype was detected only a few times. The chain carries TRBV12-3 or TRBV12-4 and TRBJ2-7; 9 positions agree with TRBD2. The CDR3 sequence is 15 residues long. Unmatched junction bases numbered 1, after V lost 1 base and J lost 0 bases. The CDR3 DNA sequence: TGTGCCAGCAGTTTAGGACTAGCGGCCTCCTACGAGCAGTACTTC. This encodes CASSLGLAASYEQYF.

This clonotype appeared many times. The J gene is TRBJ1-2, the V gene TRBV20-1, with D possibly TRBD1 on 6 matching bases. V lost 2 bases to trimming and J lost 5 bases, with 12 bases between them. CDR3 length equals 13 residues. Germline lookup yields CDR1 DFQATT and CDR2 SNEGSKA (reference sequence). The DNA of the CDR3 is TGCAGTGCTAGAAAGGACAGAAAGTATGGCTACACCTTC. The encoded protein is CSARKDRKYGYTF.

The genes are TRBV7-2 and TRBJ1-5, with D possibly TRBD1 on 6 matching bases. The V end was cut by 1 base, the J end by 11 bases, with 18 bases between. Germline CDR1 reads SGHTA; CDR2 reads FQGNSA. The length of the CDR3 is 15 residues. The chain's CDR3 is CASSLVPQGKETQHF. CDR3 sequence (DNA): TGTGCCAGCAGCTTAGTCCCCCAGGGGAAGGAGACCCAGCATTTT.

In this sample, this clonotype turned up many times. The J gene is TRBJ1-2, the V gene TRBV6-5; D might be TRBD1 (5 bases). Germline-derived CDR1 and CDR2 are MNHEY and SVGAGI. The CDR3 is 13 amino acids. The V end lost 8 bases, the J end lost 0 bases, and 10 bases lay between the germline ends. CDR3 protein: CASGTTTNYGYTF. Here the CDR3 DNA reads TGTGCCAGCGGGACTACTACTAACTATGGCTACACCTTC.